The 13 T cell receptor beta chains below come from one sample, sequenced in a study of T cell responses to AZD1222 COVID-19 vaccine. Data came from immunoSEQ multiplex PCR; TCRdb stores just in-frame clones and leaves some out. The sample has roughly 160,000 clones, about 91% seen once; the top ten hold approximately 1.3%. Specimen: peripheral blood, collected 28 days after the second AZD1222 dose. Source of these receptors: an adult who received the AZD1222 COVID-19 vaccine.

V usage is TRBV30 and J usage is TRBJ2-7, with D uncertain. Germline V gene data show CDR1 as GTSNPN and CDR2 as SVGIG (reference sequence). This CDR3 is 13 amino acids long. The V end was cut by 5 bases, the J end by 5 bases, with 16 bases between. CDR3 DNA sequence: TGTGCCTGGCATCCCGACATAAACAACGAGCAGTACTTC. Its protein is CAWHPDINNEQYF. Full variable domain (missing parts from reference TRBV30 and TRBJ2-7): SQTIHQWPATLVQPVGSPLSLECTVEGTSNPNLYWYRQAAGRGLQLLFYSVGIGQISSEVPQNLSASRPQDRQFILSSKKLLLSDSGFYLCAWHPDINNEQYFGPGTRLTVT.

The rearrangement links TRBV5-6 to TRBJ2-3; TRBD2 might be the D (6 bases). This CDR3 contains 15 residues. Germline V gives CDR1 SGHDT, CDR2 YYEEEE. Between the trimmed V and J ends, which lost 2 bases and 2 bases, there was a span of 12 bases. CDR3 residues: CASSFPGDPTDTQYF. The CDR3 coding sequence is TGTGCCAGCAGCTTTCCGGGGGACCCCACAGATACGCAGTATTTT.

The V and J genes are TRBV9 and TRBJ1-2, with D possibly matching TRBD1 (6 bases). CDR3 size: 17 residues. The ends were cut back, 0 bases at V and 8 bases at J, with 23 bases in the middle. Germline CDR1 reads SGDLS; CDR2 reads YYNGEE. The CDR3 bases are TGTGCCAGCAGCGTAGCTACAGGAACAGGGAGTGAATCGGGCTACACCTTC. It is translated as CASSVATGTGSESGYTF. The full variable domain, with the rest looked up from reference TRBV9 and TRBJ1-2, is DSGVTQTPKHLITATGQRVTLRCSPRSGDLSVYWYQQSLDQGLQFLIQYYNGEERAKGNILERFSAQQFPDLHSELNLSSLELGDSALYFCASSVATGTGSESGYTFGSGTRLTVV.

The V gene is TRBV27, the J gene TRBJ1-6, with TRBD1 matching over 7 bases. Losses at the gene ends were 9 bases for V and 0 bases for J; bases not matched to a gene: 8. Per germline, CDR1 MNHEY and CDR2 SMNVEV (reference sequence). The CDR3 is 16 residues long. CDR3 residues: CARQGKESSYNSPLHF. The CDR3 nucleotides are TGTGCCAGACAGGGGAAGGAAAGCTCCTATAATTCACCCCTCCACTTT.

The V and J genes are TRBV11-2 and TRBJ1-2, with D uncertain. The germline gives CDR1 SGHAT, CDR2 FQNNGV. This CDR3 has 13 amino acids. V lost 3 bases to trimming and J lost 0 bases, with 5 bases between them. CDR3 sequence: CASSFGANYGYTF. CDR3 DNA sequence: TGTGCCAGCAGCTTCGGGGCTAACTATGGCTACACCTTC.

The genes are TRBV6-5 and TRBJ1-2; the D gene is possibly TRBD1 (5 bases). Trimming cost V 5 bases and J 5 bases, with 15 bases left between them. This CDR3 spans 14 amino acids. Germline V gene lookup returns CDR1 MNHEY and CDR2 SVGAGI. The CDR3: CASSQPGPGYGYTF. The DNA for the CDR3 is TGTGCCAGCAGTCAACCGGGGCCAGGTTATGGCTACACCTTC.

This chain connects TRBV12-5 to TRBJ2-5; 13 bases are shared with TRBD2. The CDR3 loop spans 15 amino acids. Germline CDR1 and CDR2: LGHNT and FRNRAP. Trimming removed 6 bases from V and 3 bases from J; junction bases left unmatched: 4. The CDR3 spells CASGSGTSGEETQYF. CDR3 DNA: TGTGCTAGTGGCTCCGGGACTAGCGGGGAAGAGACCCAGTACTTC.

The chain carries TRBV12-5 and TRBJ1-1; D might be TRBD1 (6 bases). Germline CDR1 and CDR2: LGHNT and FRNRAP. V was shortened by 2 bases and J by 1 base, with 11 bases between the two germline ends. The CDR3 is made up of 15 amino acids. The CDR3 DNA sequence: TGTGCTAGTGGTTTGCGACAGGTCGAGAACACTGAAGCTTTCTTT. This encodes CASGLRQVENTEAFF.

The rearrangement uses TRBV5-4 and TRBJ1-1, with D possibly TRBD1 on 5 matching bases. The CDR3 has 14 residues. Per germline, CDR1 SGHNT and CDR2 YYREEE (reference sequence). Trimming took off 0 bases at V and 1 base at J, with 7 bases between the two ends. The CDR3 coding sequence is TGTGCCAGCAGCTTGGGGGGGAGGAACACTGAAGCTTTCTTT. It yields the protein CASSLGGRNTEAFF. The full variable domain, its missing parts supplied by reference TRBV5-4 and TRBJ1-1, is ETGVTQSPTHLIKTRGQQVTLRCSSQSGHNTVSWYQQALGQGPQFIFQYYREEENGRGNFPPRFSGLQFPNYSSELNVNALELDDSALYLCASSLGGRNTEAFFGQGTRLTVV.

For the CDR3, the DNA is TGTGCCAGCAGTTCGGGGCACAATGAGCAGTTCTTC. Its translation is CASSSGHNEQFF. The chain joins TRBV28 to TRBJ2-1; D tentatively reads TRBD1 or TRBD2 (5 bases each). The CDR3 loop spans 12 amino acids. Germline V gives CDR1 MDHEN, CDR2 SYDVKM. Trimming took off 4 bases at V and 5 bases at J, with 6 bases between the two ends. The full variable domain, with the rest looked up from reference TRBV28 and TRBJ2-1, is DVKVTQSSRYLVKRTGEKVFLECVQDMDHENMFWYRQDPGLGLRLIYFSYDVKMKEKGDIPEGYSVSREKKERFSLILESASTNQTSMYLCASSSGHNEQFFGPGTRLTVL.

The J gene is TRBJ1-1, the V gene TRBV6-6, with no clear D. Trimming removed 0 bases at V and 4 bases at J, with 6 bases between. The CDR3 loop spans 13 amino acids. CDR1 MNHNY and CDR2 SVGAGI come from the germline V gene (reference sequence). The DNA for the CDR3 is TGTGCCAGCAGTTACTCAGGGAGCACTGAAGCTTTCTTT. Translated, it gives CASSYSGSTEAFF.

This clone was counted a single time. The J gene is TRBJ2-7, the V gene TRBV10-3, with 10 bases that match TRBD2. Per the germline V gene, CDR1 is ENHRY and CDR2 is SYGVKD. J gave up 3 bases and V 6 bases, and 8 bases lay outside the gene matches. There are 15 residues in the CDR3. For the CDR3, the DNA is TGTGCCATCAGCGAAACTAGCGGGACCTTCTACGAGCAGTACTTC. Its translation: CAISETSGTFYEQYF.

The CDR3 sequence is CASSQVVQGLFTGELFF. CDR3 nucleotides: TGCGCCAGCAGCCAAGTAGTACAGGGGCTTTTCACCGGGGAGCTGTTTTTT. This chain joins TRBV4-3 and TRBJ2-2, with 7 bases that match TRBD1. Trimming took 1 base from V and 4 from J; bases not matched to a gene: 9. The CDR3 consists of 17 residues. Germline assignment: CDR1 LGHNA and CDR2 YSLEER.